What follows is one T cell receptor (beta chain) and its context. As processed by the authors: Amplification with reference gene primers provided the estimates of nucleated cell counts. Here immunoSEQ multiplex PCR was the method, and the copy in TCRdb shows in-frame clones only, minus some. V and J calls and clone size are as listed in that table; D and trimming were resolved from the DNA. The sample carries about 220,000 clones, approximately 78% recorded once. The sample comes from a study of blood T cell repertoires in COVID-19. Study-level background: Sites in the United States, Italy and Spain provided acute and convalescent COVID-19 samples. PBMCs, B-cell-depleted T cells, or T cells provided the cDNA or gDNA that made up the material.

Patients of the Seattle cohort, enrolled during active infection, were followed longitudinally. Germline lookup yields CDR1 LNHNV and CDR2 YYDKDF (reference sequence). Losses at the gene ends were 4 bases for V and 1 base for J; bases not matched to a gene: 8. CDR3 length: 16 residues. The chain uses TRBV15 and TRBJ2-7; the match to TRBD2 covers 9 bases. The receptor was derived from a woman in her 70s with COVID-19, enrolled during active disease. The sample taken for sequencing was peripheral blood. The CDR3 DNA reads as TGTGCCACCAGCAATCCGGGACTAGCAAAATCCTACGAGCAGTACTTC. As protein: CATSNPGLAKSYEQYF.